This TCR beta chain was recorded in a study of cytomegalovirus exposure and HLA in healthy donors. Study-level points and caveats: For TCR beta chains, V- and J-gene trimming was later linked to a missense DCLRE1C variant. There was a cluster of highly shared sequence variants that was likely a sequencing artifact. Earlier analysis looked at TCR beta V segments, and most were productive about 87% or about 30% of the time. The study recorded about 160 TCR beta chains that were cytomegalovirus-associated.

The CDR3 totals 17 residues. Germline V gives CDR1 SEHNR, CDR2 FQNEAQ (reference sequence). With 5 bases clipped from V and 1 base from J, the junction kept 13 bases outside the gene matches. It was with 60 Vbeta and 13 Jbeta primers that the PCR ran. Using immunoSEQ multiplex PCR, the repertoire was profiled, and TCRdb retains in-frame clones only, with some absent. This sample has 150,000 to 200,000 clones, with 71% found just once. Details on this clone: Antigen unknown.

This receptor was taken from a girl aged 10-17 years in good health and CMV-seronegative. The sequenced sample consisted of PBMCs. V is TRBV7-9 and J is TRBJ1-1; TRBD1 matches at 7 bases. CDR3 nucleotides: TGTGCCAGCAGCGAGACAGGGCGTCGAGATCGGAACACTGAAGCTTTCTTT. It specifies CASSETGRRDRNTEAFF.